The 25 T cell receptor beta chains below were found in one sample sequenced in a study of molecular identifiers for immune sequencing clone quantification. TCRdb re-analysed the PCR reads in MiXCR, keeping a single row per CDR3 protein. The sample lists 40,000 to 45,000 distinct CDR3 sequences, about 18% seen once, with around 7% in the top ten. Sequenced sample: naive CD8+ T cells from blood, with Jurkat cell RNA spiked in. Subset reported: FACS-sorted CD8+CD4-CCR7+CD45RA+ naive T cells. The receptors were sampled from a human donor in good health. Some libraries in this study had Jurkat cell RNA spiked in.

The chain is built from TRBV27 and TRBJ2-1, with TRBD1 identical over 7 bases. Germline V gene data show CDR1 as MNHEY and CDR2 as SMNVEV (reference sequence). V was clipped by 6 bases and J by 4 bases; unmatched bases: 6. The CDR3 is 14 residues long. CDR3 protein: CASSTGTEYNEQFF. The CDR3 DNA reads as TGTGCCAGCAGCACCGGGACAGAATACAATGAGCAGTTCTTC.

The V and J genes are TRBV29-1 and TRBJ2-7, with D possibly matching TRBD1 (5 bases). From germline, CDR1 is SQVTM and CDR2 ANQGSEA. CDR3 length equals 15 residues. V was trimmed by 5 bases and J by 2 bases, leaving 19 bases between them. The chain's CDR3 is CSVQGVGSGTYEQYF. The CDR3 nucleotides are TGCAGCGTTCAGGGTGTGGGCTCAGGGACCTACGAGCAGTACTTC.

The genes are TRBV27 and TRBJ2-5; unclear D gene. The CDR3 length is 14 residues. V lost 2 bases to trimming and J lost 0 bases, with 7 bases between them. Germline CDR1 and CDR2: MNHEY and SMNVEV (reference sequence). The CDR3 region is CASSLGNNQETQYF. DNA for the CDR3: TGTGCCAGCAGTTTAGGTAACAACCAAGAGACCCAGTACTTC.

In the case of this clonotype: Being one base from a much bigger clone, this may be a read error. V and J are TRBV6-2 or TRBV6-3 and TRBJ2-7; possibly TRBD1 for D (7 bases). Germline assignment: CDR1 MNHEY and CDR2 SVGEGT. The length of the CDR3 is 12 residues. CDR3 in amino acids: CASLDQGEEQHF. Written as DNA, the CDR3 is TGTGCCAGTCTCGATCAGGGGGAGGAGCAGCACTTC.

This clonotype was counted ten times or more. V gene TRBV20-1 combines with J gene TRBJ2-1; D not resolved. The V gene's germline CDR1 is DFQATT and CDR2 SNEGSKA (reference sequence). This CDR3 contains 12 residues. The V gene lost 4 bases and the J gene lost 3 bases, with 7 bases spanning the gap. In DNA, the CDR3 is TGCAGTGCTACGAAGGGCTACAATGAGCAGTTCTTC. Encoded protein: CSATKGYNEQFF.

This clonotype was counted ten times or more. This chain joins TRBV4-1 and TRBJ2-5; TRBD2 is a possible D gene (6 bases). This CDR3 has 14 amino acids. In germline, CDR1 is MGHRA, CDR2 YSYEKL. Deletions cut 4 bases from V and 1 base from J, with 10 bases between. The CDR3 DNA reads TGCGCCAGCAGCCTGCTGGGGGGCCAAGAGACCCAGTACTTC. It is translated as CASSLLGGQETQYF.

This clonotype was observed at least ten times. The chain employs TRBV24-1 and TRBJ2-7; D is ambiguous. The V gene lost 0 bases and the J gene lost 3 bases, with 5 bases spanning the gap. The CDR3 spans 13 residues. Germline CDR1 is KGHDR and CDR2 is SFDVKD. For the CDR3, the DNA is TGTGCCACCAGTGATTTGGGCGGCTACGAGCAGTACTTC. This gives the protein CATSDLGGYEQYF.

This clonotype appeared many times. This chain joins TRBV6-2 or TRBV6-3 and TRBJ2-3, with 9 bases aligning to TRBD2. CDR3 size: 15 residues. The germline CDR1 and CDR2 sequences are MNHEY and SVGEGT. V shed 2 bases and J 0 bases; nucleotides not matched to a gene: 0. Here the CDR3 reads CASSYLAGSTDTQYF. The CDR3 nucleotides read TGTGCCAGCAGTTACCTAGCGGGGAGCACAGATACGCAGTATTTT.

The rearrangement joins TRBV28 to TRBJ2-5; D may correspond to TRBD1 or TRBD2 (5 bases each). Trimming removed 3 bases at V and 0 bases at J, with 32 bases between. Germline CDR1 MDHEN, CDR2 SYDVKM. CDR3 length equals 22 residues. The CDR3 spells CASSLVPGIRGLFYGDQETQYF. The CDR3 DNA is TGTGCCAGCAGTTTGGTCCCCGGGATTAGGGGATTGTTCTACGGGGACCAAGAGACCCAGTACTTC.

This clonotype has at least ten counts. The rearrangement uses TRBV10-3 and TRBJ2-6, with 8 positions matching TRBD1. J gave up 3 bases and V 5 bases, and 9 bases lay outside the gene matches. This CDR3 region has 17 residues. Germline values: CDR1 ENHRY, CDR2 SYGVKD. CDR3 bases: TGTGCCATCAGTCAGGGTTCAGGGGGCTATGGGGCCAACGTCCTGACTTTC. It yields the protein CAISQGSGGYGANVLTF.

This clonotype was recorded many times. V and J are TRBV27 and TRBJ2-1; tentative D call: TRBD2 (6 bases). Trimming removed 3 bases from V and 8 bases from J, with 14 bases in between. Germline CDR1 MNHEY, CDR2 SMNVEV (reference sequence). The CDR3 has 14 residues. The CDR3 sequence: CASSLRGRRDEQFF. The CDR3 DNA reads TGTGCCAGCAGTTTGCGGGGCAGGAGGGATGAGCAGTTCTTC.

This clonotype was detected ten times or more. The chain employs TRBV2 and TRBJ1-5, with D possibly TRBD1 on 5 matching bases. CDR1 is SNHLY and CDR2 is FYNNEI in the germline V gene. The length of the CDR3 is 15 residues. Trimming shortened V by 0 bases and J by 3 bases, and 9 bases separated the two germline ends. The CDR3 is CASSEAYGANQPQHF. The CDR3, as DNA: TGTGCCAGCAGTGAAGCGTACGGGGCCAATCAGCCCCAGCATTTT.

This clonotype was counted only a few times. The V call is TRBV2, the J call TRBJ1-5, with 8 bases that match TRBD1. The V gene's germline CDR1 is SNHLY and CDR2 FYNNEI. The ends lost 1 base at V and 3 bases at J; junction bases unmatched: 2. The CDR3 runs to 15 residues. In nucleotides, the CDR3 is TGTGCCAGCAGTGAAGGGACAGGGATCAATCAGCCCCAGCATTTT. Translation: CASSEGTGINQPQHF.

This clonotype has a handful of counts. The chain joins TRBV9 to TRBJ2-7; TRBD2 matches 11 bases. CDR3 length equals 15 residues. Germline V gene lookup returns CDR1 SGDLS and CDR2 YYNGEE. Trimming cost V 0 bases and J 4 bases; bases outside gene matches: 3. In DNA, the CDR3 is TGTGCCAGCAGCGTAGCTAGCGGGGGGATTTACGAGCAGTACTTC. This translates into CASSVASGGIYEQYF.

This clonotype was picked up many times. The rearrangement links TRBV28 to TRBJ2-6, with D perhaps TRBD2 (5 bases). V was trimmed by 2 bases and J by 2 bases, leaving 10 bases between them. Germline lookup yields CDR1 MDHEN and CDR2 SYDVKM. The CDR3 has 16 residues. The CDR3 loop reads CASSLGVRAGANVLTF. CDR3 bases: TGTGCCAGCAGTTTAGGAGTGAGGGCTGGGGCCAACGTCCTGACTTTC. The full variable domain, in which reference TRBV28 and TRBJ2-6 provide the parts outside the CDR3, is DVKVTQSSRYLVKRTGEKVFLECVQDMDHENMFWYRQDPGLGLRLIYFSYDVKMKEKGDIPEGYSVSREKKERFSLILESASTNQTSMYLCASSLGVRAGANVLTFGAGSRLTVL.

In this sample, this clonotype is medium-sized. V gene TRBV29-1 combines with J gene TRBJ2-1; D is uncertain. Germline CDR1 is SQVTM and CDR2 is ANQGSEA. The CDR3 is 15 residues long. The germline V and J ends were trimmed by 1 base and 0 bases, with 10 bases remaining between them. CDR3 region: CSVEGVPSSYNEQFF. CDR3 nucleotide sequence: TGCAGCGTTGAAGGGGTGCCTAGCTCCTACAATGAGCAGTTCTTC.

This clonotype rates as medium-sized. The J gene is TRBJ2-7, the V gene TRBV5-6; 12 nucleotides agree with TRBD2. V lost 3 bases and J lost 0; bases outside the gene matches: 7. There are 17 residues in the CDR3. The germline gives CDR1 SGHDT, CDR2 YYEEEE. The CDR3 reads CASSSPGTSGYSYEQYF. CDR3 sequence (DNA): TGTGCCAGCAGCTCTCCCGGGACTAGCGGGTACTCCTACGAGCAGTACTTC.

V usage is TRBV29-1 and J usage is TRBJ2-7; D remains ambiguous. The CDR3 extends over 14 amino acids. V was shortened by 3 bases and J by 4 bases, with 16 bases between the two germline ends. Germline V gene sequence: CDR1 SQVTM, CDR2 ANQGSEA. This CDR3 reads CSVDFGDGIYEQYF. The CDR3 nucleotides are TGCAGCGTTGATTTCGGAGATGGGATTTACGAGCAGTACTTC.

This clonotype appeared once. The chain combines TRBV19 with TRBJ1-2; TRBD1 aligns across 9 bases. V lost 4 bases, J lost 8 bases, and 8 bases stayed unmatched. The CDR3 length is 14 residues. Germline CDR1 is LNHDA and CDR2 is SQIVND (reference sequence). The CDR3 coding sequence is TGTGCCAGTAGTACCCAAGGGACAGGGAACGGCTACACCTTC. This translates into CASSTQGTGNGYTF.

Concerning this clonotype itself: This sequence may be a read error, since a much larger clone differs from it by one base. This sequence joins TRBV9 and TRBJ2-2; D might be TRBD1 or TRBD2, each matching 5 bases. The CDR3 has 14 residues. Per germline, CDR1 SGDLS and CDR2 YYNGEE. V was shortened by 4 bases and J by 9 bases, with 16 bases between the two germline ends. This chain's CDR3 is CASSPGTPARELFF. The CDR3 nucleotides read TGTGCCAGCAGCCCCGGGACGCCGGCCAGGGAGCTGTTTTTT.

The sample holds a few counts of this clonotype. The chain couples TRBV28 to TRBJ2-5, with D hard to call. V was cut by 4 bases and J by 3 bases, with 15 bases left in between. Germline V lookup: CDR1 MDHEN, CDR2 SYDVKM. The CDR3 contains 15 residues. The CDR3 coding sequence is TGTGCCAGCAGTTCAGGTTCCACTTGGGAAGAGACCCAGTACTTC. This sequence encodes CASSSGSTWEETQYF.

This clonotype was detected many times. The chain employs TRBV12-3 or TRBV12-4 and TRBJ1-1, with TRBD1 matching over 7 bases. Trimming cost V 8 bases and J 4 bases; bases outside gene matches: 13. This CDR3 contains 15 residues. The CDR3 region is CASWTGSFLATEAFF. DNA of the CDR3: TGTGCCAGCTGGACAGGTTCGTTTTTAGCCACTGAAGCTTTCTTT.

A few counts support this clonotype. V usage is TRBV28 and J usage is TRBJ1-5; 8 bases align to TRBD1. The trim removed 5 bases at V and 3 bases at J, leaving 6 bases unmatched. The CDR3 length is 15 residues. CDR1 and CDR2 from the germline V gene are MDHEN and SYDVKM. This chain's CDR3 is CASSPPGQVNQPQHF. The CDR3 DNA follows: TGTGCCAGCAGTCCTCCGGGACAGGTCAATCAGCCCCAGCATTTT.

This clonotype qualifies as medium-sized (0.01 to 0.1%). The chain recombines TRBV12-3 or TRBV12-4 with TRBJ1-2; D remains ambiguous. The CDR3 loop spans 11 amino acids. The V gene lost 6 bases and the J gene lost 3 bases, with 5 bases spanning the gap. CDR3 bases: TGTGCCAGCAGCCTCGACTATGGCTACACCTTC. This sequence encodes CASSLDYGYTF.

This clonotype was seen a few times. V and J are TRBV5-4 and TRBJ2-7; D not certain. The CDR3 contains 15 residues. Germline V gene lookup returns CDR1 SGHNT and CDR2 YYREEE (reference sequence). V shed 2 bases and J shed 0 bases, with 12 bases lying between them. CDR3 nucleotides: TGTGCCAGCAGCTTATGGACCAGTAGCTCCTACGAGCAGTACTTC. This translates into CASSLWTSSSYEQYF.